This T cell receptor beta chain was recovered during a study of control samples from healthy donors and cancer patients. Germline values: CDR1 MNHNS, CDR2 SASEGT. Trimming took off 0 bases at V and 0 bases at J, with 9 bases between the two ends. This CDR3 has 15 residues. Data came from immunoSEQ multiplex PCR; TCRdb stores just in-frame clones and leaves some out. This sample yields about 140,000 clones, of which around 92% are seen a single time; approximately 3.4% belongs to the top ten. V usage is TRBV6-1 and J usage is TRBJ2-7; D ambiguous. The sequence was collected from a man between 25 and 39 years old in good health. Sequences were obtained from blood. The CDR3: CASSEARQASYEQYF. DNA for the CDR3: TGTGCCAGCAGTGAAGCGCGTCAGGCCTCCTACGAGCAGTACTTC.